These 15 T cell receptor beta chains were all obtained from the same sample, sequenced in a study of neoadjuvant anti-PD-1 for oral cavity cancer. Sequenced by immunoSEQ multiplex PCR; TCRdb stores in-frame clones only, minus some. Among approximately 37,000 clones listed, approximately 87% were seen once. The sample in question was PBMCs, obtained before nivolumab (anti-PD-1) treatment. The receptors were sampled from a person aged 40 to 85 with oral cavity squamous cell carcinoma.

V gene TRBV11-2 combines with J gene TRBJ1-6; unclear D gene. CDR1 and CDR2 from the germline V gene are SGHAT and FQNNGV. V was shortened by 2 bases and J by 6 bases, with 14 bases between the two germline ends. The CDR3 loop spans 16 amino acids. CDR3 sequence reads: CASSLWRLPPNSPLHF. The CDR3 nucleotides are TGTGCCAGCAGCTTATGGCGATTGCCTCCTAATTCACCCCTCCACTTT.

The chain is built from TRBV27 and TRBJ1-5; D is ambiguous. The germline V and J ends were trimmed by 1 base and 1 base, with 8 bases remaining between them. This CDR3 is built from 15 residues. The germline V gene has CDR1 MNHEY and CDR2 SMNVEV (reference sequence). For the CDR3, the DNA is TGTGCCAGCAGTTTATATGGGGTAAGCAATCAGCCCCAGCATTTT. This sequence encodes CASSLYGVSNQPQHF.

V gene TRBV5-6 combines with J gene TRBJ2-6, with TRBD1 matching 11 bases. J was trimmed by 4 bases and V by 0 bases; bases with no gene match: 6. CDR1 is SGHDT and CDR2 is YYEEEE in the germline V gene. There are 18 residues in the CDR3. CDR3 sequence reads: CASSLEDRGLDGANVLTF. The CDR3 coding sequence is TGTGCCAGCAGCTTGGAGGACAGGGGGCTGGACGGGGCCAACGTCCTGACTTTC.

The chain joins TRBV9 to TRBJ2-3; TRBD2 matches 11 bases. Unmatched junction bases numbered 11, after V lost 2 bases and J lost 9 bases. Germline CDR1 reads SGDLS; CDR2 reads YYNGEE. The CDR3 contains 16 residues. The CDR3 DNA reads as TGTGCCAGCAGCGTGAGCCCACTAGCGGGGGACGGGACGCAGTATTTT. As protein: CASSVSPLAGDGTQYF.

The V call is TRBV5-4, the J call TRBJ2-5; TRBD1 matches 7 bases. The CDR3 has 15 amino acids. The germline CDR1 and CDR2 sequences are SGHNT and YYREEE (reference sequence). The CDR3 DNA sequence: TGTGCAGGGTCCAGTTGGACAGGCCCTCAAGAGACCCAGTACTTC. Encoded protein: CAGSSWTGPQETQYF.

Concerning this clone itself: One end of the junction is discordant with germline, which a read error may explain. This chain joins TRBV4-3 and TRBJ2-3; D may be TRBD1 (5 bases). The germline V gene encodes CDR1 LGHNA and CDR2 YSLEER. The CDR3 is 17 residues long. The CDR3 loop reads CASSQDGPAHRTGTQYF. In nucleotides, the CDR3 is TGCGCCAGCAGCCAAGACGGGCCAGCCCACCGCACAGGTACGCAGTATTTT.

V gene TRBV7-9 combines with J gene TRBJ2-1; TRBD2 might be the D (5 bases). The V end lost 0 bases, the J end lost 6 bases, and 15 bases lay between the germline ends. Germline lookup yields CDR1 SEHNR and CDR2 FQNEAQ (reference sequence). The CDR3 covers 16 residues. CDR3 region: CASSLALSLAGNEQFF. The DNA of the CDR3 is TGTGCCAGCAGCTTAGCCTTATCGCTAGCCGGCAATGAGCAGTTCTTC.

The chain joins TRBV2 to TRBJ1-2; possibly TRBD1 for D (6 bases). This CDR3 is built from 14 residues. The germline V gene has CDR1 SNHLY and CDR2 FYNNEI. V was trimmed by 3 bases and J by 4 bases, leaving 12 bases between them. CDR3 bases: TGTGCCAGCAGTGAGTGGGGGCGGGGCTATGGCTACACCTTC. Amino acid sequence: CASSEWGRGYGYTF.

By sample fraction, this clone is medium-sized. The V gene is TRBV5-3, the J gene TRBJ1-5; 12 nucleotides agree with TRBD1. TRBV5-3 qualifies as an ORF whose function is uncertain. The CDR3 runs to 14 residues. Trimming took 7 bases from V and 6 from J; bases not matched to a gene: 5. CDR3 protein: CARLGQGAFQPQHF. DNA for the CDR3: TGTGCCAGACTGGGACAGGGGGCGTTTCAGCCCCAGCATTTT.

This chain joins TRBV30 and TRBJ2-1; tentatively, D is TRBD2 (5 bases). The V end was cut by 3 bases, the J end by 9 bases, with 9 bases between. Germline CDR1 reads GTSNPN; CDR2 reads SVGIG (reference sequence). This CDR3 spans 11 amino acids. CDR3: CAWSQDSEQFF. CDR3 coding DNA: TGTGCCTGGAGCCAGGACTCTGAGCAGTTCTTC.

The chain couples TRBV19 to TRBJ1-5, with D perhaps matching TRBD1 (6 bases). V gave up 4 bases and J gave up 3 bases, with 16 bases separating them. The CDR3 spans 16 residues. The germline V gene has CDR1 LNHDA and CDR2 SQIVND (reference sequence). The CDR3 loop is CASSRGPAGNNQPQHF. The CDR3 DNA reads TGTGCCAGTAGTAGGGGGCCCGCCGGGAACAATCAGCCCCAGCATTTT.

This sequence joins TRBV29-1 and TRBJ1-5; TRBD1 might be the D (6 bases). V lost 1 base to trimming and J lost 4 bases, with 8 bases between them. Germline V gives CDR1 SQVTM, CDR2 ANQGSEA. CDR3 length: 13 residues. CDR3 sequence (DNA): TGCAGCGTTGAAGGGGGACAAAATCAGCCCCAGCATTTT. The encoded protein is CSVEGGQNQPQHF. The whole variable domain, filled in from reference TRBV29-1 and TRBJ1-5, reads SAVISQKPSRDICQRGTSLTIQCQVDSQVTMMFWYRQQPGQSLTLIATANQGSEATYESGFVIDKFPISRPNLTFSTLTVSNMSPEDSSIYLCSVEGGQNQPQHFGDGTRLSIL.

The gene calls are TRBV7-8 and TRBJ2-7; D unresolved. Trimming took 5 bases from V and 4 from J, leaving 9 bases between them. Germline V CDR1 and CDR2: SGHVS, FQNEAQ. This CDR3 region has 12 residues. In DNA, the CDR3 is TGTGCCAGCAGCCATGGTCGTTACGAGCAGTACTTC. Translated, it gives CASSHGRYEQYF. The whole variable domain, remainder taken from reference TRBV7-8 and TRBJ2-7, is GAGVSQSPRYKVAKRGQDVALRCDPISGHVSLFWYQQALGQGPEFLTYFQNEAQLDKSGLPSDRFFAERPEGSVSTLKIQRTQQEDSAVYLCASSHGRYEQYFGPGTRLTVT.

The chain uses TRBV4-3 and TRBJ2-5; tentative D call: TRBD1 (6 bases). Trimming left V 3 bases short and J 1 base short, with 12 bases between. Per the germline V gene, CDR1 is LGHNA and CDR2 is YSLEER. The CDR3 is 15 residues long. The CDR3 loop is CASSHNPGAQETQYF. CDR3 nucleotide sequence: TGCGCCAGCAGCCATAACCCAGGGGCCCAAGAGACCCAGTACTTC.

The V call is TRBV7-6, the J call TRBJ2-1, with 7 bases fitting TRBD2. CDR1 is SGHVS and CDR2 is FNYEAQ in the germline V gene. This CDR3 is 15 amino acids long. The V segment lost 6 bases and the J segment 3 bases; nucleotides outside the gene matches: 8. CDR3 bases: TGTGCCAGCAGTCCCCTCCGGGACTACTACAATGAGCAGTTCTTC. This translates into CASSPLRDYYNEQFF.